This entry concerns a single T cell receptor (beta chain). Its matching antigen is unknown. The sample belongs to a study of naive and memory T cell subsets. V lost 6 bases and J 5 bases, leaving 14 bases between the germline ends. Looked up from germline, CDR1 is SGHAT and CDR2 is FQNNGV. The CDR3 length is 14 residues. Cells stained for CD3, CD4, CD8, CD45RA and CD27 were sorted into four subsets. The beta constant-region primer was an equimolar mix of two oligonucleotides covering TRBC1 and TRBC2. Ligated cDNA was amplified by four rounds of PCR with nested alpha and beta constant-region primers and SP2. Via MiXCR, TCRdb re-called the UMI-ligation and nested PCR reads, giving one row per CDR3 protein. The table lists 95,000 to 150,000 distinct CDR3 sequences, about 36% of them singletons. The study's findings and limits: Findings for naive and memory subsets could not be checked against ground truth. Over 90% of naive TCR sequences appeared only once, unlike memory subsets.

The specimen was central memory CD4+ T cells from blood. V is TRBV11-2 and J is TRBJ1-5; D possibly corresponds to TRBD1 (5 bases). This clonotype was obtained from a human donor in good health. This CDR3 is CASSPNPTDQPQHF. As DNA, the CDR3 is TGTGCCAGCAGTCCGAATCCGACAGATCAGCCCCAGCATTTT.